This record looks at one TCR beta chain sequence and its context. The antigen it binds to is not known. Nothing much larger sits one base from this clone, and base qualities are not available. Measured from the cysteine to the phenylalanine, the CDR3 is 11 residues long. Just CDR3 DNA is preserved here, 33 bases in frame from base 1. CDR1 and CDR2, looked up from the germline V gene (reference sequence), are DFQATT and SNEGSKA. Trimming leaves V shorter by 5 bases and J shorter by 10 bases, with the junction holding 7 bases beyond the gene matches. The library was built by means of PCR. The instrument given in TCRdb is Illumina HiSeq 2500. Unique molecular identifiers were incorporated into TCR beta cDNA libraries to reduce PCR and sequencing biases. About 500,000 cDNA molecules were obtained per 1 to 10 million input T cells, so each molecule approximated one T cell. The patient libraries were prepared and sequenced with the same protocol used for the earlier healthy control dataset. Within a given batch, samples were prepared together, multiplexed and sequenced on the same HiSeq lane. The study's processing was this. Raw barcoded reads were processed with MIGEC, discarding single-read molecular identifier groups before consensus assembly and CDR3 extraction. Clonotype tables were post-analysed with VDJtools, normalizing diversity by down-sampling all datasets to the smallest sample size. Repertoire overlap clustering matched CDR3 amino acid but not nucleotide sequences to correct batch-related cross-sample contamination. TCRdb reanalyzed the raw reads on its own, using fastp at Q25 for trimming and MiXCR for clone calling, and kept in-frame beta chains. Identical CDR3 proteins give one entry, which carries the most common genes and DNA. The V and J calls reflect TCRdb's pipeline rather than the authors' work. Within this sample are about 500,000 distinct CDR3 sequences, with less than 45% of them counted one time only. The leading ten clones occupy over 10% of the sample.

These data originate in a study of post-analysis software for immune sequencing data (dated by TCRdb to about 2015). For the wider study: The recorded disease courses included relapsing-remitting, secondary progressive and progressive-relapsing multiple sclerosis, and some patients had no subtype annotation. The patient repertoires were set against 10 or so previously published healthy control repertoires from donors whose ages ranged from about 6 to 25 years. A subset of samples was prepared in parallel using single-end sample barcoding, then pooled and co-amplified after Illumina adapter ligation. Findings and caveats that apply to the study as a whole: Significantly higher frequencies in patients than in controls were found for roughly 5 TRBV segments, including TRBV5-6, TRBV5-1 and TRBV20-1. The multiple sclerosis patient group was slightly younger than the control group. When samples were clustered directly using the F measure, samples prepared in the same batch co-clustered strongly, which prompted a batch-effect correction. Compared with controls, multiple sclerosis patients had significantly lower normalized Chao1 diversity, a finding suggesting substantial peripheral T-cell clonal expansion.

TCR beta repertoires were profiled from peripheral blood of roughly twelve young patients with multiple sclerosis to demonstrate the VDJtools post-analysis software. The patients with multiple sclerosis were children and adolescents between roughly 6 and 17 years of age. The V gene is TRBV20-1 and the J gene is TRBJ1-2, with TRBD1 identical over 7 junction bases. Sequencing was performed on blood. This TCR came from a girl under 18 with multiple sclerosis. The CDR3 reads CSAGDREDYTF. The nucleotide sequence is TGCAGTGCTGGCGACAGGGAGGACTACACCTTC.